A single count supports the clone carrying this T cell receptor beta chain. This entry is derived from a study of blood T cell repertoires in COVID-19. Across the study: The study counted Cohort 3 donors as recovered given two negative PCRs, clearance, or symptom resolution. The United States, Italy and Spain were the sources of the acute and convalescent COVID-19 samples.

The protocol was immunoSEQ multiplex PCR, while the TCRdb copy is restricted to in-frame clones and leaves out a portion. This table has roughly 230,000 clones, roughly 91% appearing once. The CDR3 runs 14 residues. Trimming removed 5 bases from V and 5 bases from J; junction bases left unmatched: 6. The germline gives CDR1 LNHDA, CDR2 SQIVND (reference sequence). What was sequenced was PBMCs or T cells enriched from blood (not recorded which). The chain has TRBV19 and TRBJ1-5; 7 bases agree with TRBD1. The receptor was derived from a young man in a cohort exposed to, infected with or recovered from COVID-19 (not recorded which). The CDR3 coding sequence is TGTGCCAGTAGTGCGGGACAGCTTTATCAGCCCCAGCATTTT. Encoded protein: CASSAGQLYQPQHF. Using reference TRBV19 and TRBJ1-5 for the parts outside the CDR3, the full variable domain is DGGITQSPKYLFRKEGQNVTLSCEQNLNHDAMYWYRQDPGQGLRLIYYSQIVNDFQKGDIAEGYSVSREKKESFPLTVTSAQKNPTAFYLCASSAGQLYQPQHFGDGTRLSIL.